Sequencing of this T cell receptor (beta chain) was carried out in a study of human T cells and chemical hapten exposure (dated by TCRdb to 2020 to 2023). For the wider study: For sensitization, 2% DPC in acetone was applied to a 2 cm by 2 cm area of upper inner arm skin. For TCR sequencing, blood came from 25 to 35 alopecia patients at anywhere from one to four time points (pre-sensitization, 2, 6 and 24 weeks). Blood samples were taken from patients before sensitization (week 0) and at 2, 6 and about 24 weeks after DPC sensitization. The patient cohort, mostly female, included alopecia areata with under or over 50% scalp involvement, alopecia totalis and alopecia universalis. The study tracked peripheral blood TCR repertoire changes in vivo during primary and secondary sensitization to the hapten diphenylcyclopropenone (DPC) in alopecia patients. Libraries were pooled for sequencing, and variation in per-sample TCR yields was attributed mainly to small differences in library volumes within the pool. Patients additionally received weekly therapeutic DPC doses to the scalp throughout the roughly 26-week study period. Patch testing was performed on the upper back with Finn chambers containing 0.01% DPC, and the patch tests were scored after 6 days according to International Contact Dermatitis Research Group standards.

Including cysteine and phenylalanine, the CDR3 has 14 amino acids. Of the read, only the CDR3 DNA is kept; its 42 bases are in frame from base 1. At the junction V is shortened by 6 bases and J by 7 bases; bases outside the gene matches: 6. The method behind the library was RACE. The sample was run on a NextSeq 500. Library preparation attached unique molecular identifiers to individual cDNA molecules for quantitative, reproducible TCR counting. Each blood RNA sample was used to sequence both TCR alpha and TCR beta chains. The paper's processing steps were these. A median of roughly 100,000 TCRs per sample was observed, with a range of 23,224 to 690,600. The Decombinator software suite was used to annotate the V, J and CDR3 of the TCR reads. For the PS versus PT1 abundance plots, all samples were subsampled to the same number of TCRs (28,000). Expanded TCRs were defined as absent before sensitization and observed at least eight times at the 2-week time point. TCRdb passed the public sequencing reads through fastp at Q25 and MiXCR, retaining productive beta sequences. Duplicate CDR3 protein sequences are folded into a single record with the most common DNA and genes. The V and J calls were not made by the authors but by TCRdb's processing. The sample includes 370,000 or so distinct CDR3 sequences, with around 5% observed a single time. The ten largest make up around 2.3% of the sample.

Summary of the overall study and its limitations: All patients had alopecia, a presumed autoimmune disease, so their immune response might differ from that of healthy individuals. Significantly more large CDR3 similarity clusters were formed by expanded TCRs than by pre-sensitization or healthy control sets, consistent with antigen-driven responses. DPC sensitization did not change how many TCRs were above 1 in 1000 frequency, and no evidence was found of alterations in global repertoire structure. Repeated subsampling changed both the strength of the expansion versus patch-test correlation and the threshold at which that correlation became significant. Patch test score correlated positively with the number of PT1 expanded TCRs, reaching significance at thresholds 8, 16 and 32 but not at 4.

A remark on this clonotype: The antigen it recognizes is unknown. No per-base quality is available; no much larger clone lies one base away.

According to the study, the label for this sample's time point signals: patch test 1, 2 weeks after DPC sensitization. In the paper's terms, the treatment or condition label means: therapeutic diphenylcyclopropenone sensitization with weekly scalp DPC. Blood at each patch-test visit was drawn before the patch test was applied. Patients were eligible if aged 18 to 70, diagnosed with alopecia and judged suitable for DPC therapy, and pregnant patients were excluded. Total RNA was isolated from unfractionated whole blood collected in Tempus Blood RNA tubes. This sequence originates from a woman in her forties or fifties with alopecia areata. Some clones in this sample may be carry-over from other donors' samples. Sequencing used whole blood, obtained in connection with sensitization to the hapten diphenylcyclopropenone (DPC). The chain is encoded by TRBV12-3 or TRBV12-4 joined to TRBJ1-6; 7 bases in the junction line up with TRBD1. The sequenced DNA: TGTGCCAGCAGGATGGACAGGACCAATTCACCCCTCCACTTT. Protein translation: CASRMDRTNSPLHF.